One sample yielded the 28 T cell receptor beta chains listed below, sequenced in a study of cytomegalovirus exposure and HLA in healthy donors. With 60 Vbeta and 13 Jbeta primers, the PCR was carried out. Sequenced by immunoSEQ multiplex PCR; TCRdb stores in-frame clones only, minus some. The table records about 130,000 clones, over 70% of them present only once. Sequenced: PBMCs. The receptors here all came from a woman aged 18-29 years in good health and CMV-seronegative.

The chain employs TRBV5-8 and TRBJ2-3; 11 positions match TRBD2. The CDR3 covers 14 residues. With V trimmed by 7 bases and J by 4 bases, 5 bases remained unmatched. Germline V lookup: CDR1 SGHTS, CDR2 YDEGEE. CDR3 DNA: TGTGCCAGCCCGGCTAGCGGGAGGTCAGATACGCAGTATTTT. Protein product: CASPASGRSDTQYF.

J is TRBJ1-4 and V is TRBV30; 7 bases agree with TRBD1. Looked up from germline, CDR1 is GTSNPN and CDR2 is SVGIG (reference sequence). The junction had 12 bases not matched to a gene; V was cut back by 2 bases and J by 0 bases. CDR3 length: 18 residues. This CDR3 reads CAWSPPGGTETTNEKLFF. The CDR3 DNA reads TGTGCCTGGAGTCCTCCTGGGGGGACAGAAACAACTAATGAAAAACTGTTTTTT.

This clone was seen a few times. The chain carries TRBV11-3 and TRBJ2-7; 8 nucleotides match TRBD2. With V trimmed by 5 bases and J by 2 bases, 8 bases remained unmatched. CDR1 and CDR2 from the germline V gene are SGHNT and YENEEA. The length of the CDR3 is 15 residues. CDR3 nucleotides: TGTGCCAGCAGCCCAGCGGGAGACCAACCCTACGAGCAGTACTTC. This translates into CASSPAGDQPYEQYF.

CDR3 bases: TGTGCCAGCACGGGCAGCCGACAGGGCCACTATGGCTACACCTTC. Translating gives CASTGSRQGHYGYTF. The chain carries TRBV6-5 and TRBJ1-2, with 7 positions matching TRBD1. The germline V gene encodes CDR1 MNHEY and CDR2 SVGAGI. V lost 7 bases to trimming and J lost 3 bases; unmatched junction nucleotides: 11. The CDR3 length is 15 residues.

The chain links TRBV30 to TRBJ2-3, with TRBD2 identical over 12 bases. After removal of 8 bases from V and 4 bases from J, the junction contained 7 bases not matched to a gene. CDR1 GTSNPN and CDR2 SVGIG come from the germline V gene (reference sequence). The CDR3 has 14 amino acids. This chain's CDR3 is CARQRLAGADTQYF. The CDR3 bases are TGTGCCCGCCAGAGACTAGCGGGAGCAGATACGCAGTATTTT.

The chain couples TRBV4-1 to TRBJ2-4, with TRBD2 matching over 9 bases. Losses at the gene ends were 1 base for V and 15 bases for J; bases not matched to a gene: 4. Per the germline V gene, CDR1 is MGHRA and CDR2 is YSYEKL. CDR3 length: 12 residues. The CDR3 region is CASSQGGGDPYF. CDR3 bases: TGCGCCAGCAGCCAAGGCGGGGGGGACCCGTACTTC.

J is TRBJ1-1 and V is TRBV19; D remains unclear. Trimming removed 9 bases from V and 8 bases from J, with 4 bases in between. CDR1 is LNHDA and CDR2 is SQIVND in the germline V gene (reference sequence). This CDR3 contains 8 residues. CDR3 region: CARREAFF. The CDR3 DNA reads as TGTGCCAGGCGGGAAGCTTTCTTT.

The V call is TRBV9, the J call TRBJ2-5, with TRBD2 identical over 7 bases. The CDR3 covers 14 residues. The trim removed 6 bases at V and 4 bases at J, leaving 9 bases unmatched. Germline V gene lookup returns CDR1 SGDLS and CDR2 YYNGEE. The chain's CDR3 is CASNKGLEGETQYF. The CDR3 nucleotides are TGTGCCAGCAACAAAGGACTAGAGGGAGAGACCCAGTACTTC.

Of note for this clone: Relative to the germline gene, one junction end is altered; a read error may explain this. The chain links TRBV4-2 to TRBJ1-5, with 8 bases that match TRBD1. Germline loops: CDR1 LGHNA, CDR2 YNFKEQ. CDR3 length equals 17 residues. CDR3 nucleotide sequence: TGTGCCAGCAGCCAAGAGGTTTCCGGACAGGGAAATCAGCCCCAGAATTTT. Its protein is CASSQEVSGQGNQPQNF.

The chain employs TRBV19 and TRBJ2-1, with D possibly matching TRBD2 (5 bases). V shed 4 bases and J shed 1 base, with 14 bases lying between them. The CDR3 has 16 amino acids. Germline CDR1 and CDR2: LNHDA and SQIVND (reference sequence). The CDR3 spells CASSTAGRRSYNEQFF. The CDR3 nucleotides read TGTGCCAGTAGTACGGCGGGCCGGAGGTCCTACAATGAGCAGTTCTTC.

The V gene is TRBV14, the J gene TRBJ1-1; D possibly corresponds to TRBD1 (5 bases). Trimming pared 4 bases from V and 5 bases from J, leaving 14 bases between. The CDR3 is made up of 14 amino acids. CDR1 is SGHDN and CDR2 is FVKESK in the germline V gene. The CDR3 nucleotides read TGTGCCAGCAGCCTGGGCAGGGCACGGACTGAAGCTTTCTTT. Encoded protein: CASSLGRARTEAFF.

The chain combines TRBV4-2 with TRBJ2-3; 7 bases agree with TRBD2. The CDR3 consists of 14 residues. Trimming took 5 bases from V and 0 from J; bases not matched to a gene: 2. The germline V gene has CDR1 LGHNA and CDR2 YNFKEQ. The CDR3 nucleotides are TGTGCCAGCAGCTTTAGCGGGAGCACAGATACGCAGTATTTT. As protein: CASSFSGSTDTQYF.

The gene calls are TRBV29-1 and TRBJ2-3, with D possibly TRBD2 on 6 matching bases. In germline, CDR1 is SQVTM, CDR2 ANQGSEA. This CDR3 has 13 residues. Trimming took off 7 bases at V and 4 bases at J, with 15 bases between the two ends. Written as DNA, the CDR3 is TGCAGCGCAGCCGGGACTCCCGCAGATACGCAGTATTTT. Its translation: CSAAGTPADTQYF.

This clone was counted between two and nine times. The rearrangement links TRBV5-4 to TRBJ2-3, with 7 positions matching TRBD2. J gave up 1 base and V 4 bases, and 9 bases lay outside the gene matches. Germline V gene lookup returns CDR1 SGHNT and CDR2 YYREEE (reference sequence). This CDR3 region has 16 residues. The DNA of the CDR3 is TGTGCCAGCAGCCCGGGGGGTAGCGGCCGCACAGATACGCAGTATTTT. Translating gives CASSPGGSGRTDTQYF.

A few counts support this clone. The chain's CDR3 is CASSSRLVREGNEQFF. The CDR3 nucleotides read TGTGCCAGCAGTTCCAGACTAGTCAGGGAAGGCAATGAGCAGTTCTTC. The rearrangement joins TRBV6-6 to TRBJ2-1; possibly TRBD2 for D (6 bases). Germline CDR1 MNHNY, CDR2 SVGAGI (reference sequence). The CDR3 runs to 16 residues. Trimming left V 4 bases short and J 6 bases short, with 19 bases between.

The CDR3 loop reads CSALVAAEAFF. CDR3 nucleotide sequence: TGCAGTGCCCTAGTCGCGGCTGAAGCTTTCTTT. The rearrangement links TRBV20-1 to TRBJ1-1; D not resolved. This CDR3 comprises 11 residues. V was shortened by 6 bases and J by 6 bases, with 11 bases between the two germline ends. CDR1 and CDR2 (germline): DFQATT, SNEGSKA (reference sequence).

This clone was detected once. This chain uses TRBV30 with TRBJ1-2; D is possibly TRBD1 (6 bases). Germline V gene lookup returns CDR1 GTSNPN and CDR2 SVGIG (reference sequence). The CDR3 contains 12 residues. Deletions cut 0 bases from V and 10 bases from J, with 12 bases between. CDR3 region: CAWSVKAGAYTF. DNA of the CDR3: TGTGCCTGGAGTGTTAAAGCAGGGGCCTACACCTTC.

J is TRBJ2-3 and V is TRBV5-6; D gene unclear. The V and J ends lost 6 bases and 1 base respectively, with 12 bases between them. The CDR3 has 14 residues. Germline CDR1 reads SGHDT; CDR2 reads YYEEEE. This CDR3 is CASTLLSGTDTQYF. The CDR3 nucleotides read TGTGCCAGCACCCTTCTTAGTGGCACAGATACGCAGTATTTT. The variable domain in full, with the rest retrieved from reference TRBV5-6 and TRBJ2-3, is DAGVTQSPTHLIKTRGQQVTLRCSPKSGHDTVSWYQQALGQGPQFIFQYYEEEERQRGNFPDRFSGHQFPNYSSELNVNALLLGDSALYLCASTLLSGTDTQYFGPGTRLTVL.

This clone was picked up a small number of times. Here the CDR3 reads CASSLSAFANEQFF. CDR3 sequence (DNA): TGTGCCAGCAGCCTTTCAGCGTTTGCCAATGAGCAGTTCTTC. The chain uses TRBV13 and TRBJ2-1; D ambiguous. Germline V gene lookup returns CDR1 PRHDT and CDR2 FYEKMQ (reference sequence). Trimming cost V 5 bases and J 6 bases, with 14 bases left between them. The CDR3 runs 14 residues.

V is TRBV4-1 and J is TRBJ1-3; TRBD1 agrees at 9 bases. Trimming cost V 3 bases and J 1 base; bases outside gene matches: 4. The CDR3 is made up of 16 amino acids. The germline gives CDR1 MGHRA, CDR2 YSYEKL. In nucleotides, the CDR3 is TGCGCCAGCAGCCACCTGACAGGGGGTTCTGGAAACACCATATATTTT. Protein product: CASSHLTGGSGNTIYF.

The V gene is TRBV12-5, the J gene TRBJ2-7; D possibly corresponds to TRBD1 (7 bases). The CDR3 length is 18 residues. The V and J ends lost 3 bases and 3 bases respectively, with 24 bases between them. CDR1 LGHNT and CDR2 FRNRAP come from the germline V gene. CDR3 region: CASGFGASSGGTNYEQYF. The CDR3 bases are TGTGCTAGTGGTTTTGGAGCGAGTTCAGGGGGGACCAACTACGAGCAGTACTTC.

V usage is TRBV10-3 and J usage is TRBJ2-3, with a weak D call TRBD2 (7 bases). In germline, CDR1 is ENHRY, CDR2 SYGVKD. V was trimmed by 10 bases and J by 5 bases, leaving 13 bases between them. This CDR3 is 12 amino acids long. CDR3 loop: CATHREGDTQYF. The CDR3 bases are TGTGCCACCCACAGGGAGGGAGATACGCAGTATTTT.

The CDR3 bases are TGCGCCAGCAGCTTAGGACCAGCGGGAGGGCCGAGCACAGATACGCAGTATTTT. Translating it yields CASSLGPAGGPSTDTQYF. The chain employs TRBV5-1 and TRBJ2-3; 10 nucleotides match TRBD2. This CDR3 has 18 residues. With 2 bases clipped from V and 0 bases from J, the junction kept 9 bases outside the gene matches. Germline CDR1 is SGHRS and CDR2 is YFSETQ.

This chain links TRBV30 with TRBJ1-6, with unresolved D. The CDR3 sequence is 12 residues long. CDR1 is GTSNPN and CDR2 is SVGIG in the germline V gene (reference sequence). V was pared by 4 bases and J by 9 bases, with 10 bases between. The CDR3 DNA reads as TGTGCCTGGACCCCCCGGGGTTCACCCCTCCACTTT. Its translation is CAWTPRGSPLHF. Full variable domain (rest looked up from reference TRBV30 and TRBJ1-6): SQTIHQWPATLVQPVGSPLSLECTVEGTSNPNLYWYRQAAGRGLQLLFYSVGIGQISSEVPQNLSASRPQDRQFILSSKKLLLSDSGFYLCAWTPRGSPLHFGNGTRLTVT.

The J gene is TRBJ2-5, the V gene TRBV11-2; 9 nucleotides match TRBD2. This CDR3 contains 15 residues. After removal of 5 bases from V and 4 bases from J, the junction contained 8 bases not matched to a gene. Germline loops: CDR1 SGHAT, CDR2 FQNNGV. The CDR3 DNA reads TGTGCCAGCAGCCCAGCGGGAGGTGCCTTAGAGACCCAGTACTTC. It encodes CASSPAGGALETQYF.

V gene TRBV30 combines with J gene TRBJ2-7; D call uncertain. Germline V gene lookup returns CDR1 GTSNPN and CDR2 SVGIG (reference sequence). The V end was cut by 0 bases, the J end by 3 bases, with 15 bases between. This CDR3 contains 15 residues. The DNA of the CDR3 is TGTGCCTGGAGTGTAGGCAGGCTACCCCACTACGAGCAGTACTTC. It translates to CAWSVGRLPHYEQYF.

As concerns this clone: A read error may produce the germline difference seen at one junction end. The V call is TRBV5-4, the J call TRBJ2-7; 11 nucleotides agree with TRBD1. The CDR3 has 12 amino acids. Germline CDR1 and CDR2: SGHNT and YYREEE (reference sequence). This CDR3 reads CASSIDGQGAKF. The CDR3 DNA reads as TGTGCCAGCAGCATTGACGGACAGGGGGCGAAGTTC.

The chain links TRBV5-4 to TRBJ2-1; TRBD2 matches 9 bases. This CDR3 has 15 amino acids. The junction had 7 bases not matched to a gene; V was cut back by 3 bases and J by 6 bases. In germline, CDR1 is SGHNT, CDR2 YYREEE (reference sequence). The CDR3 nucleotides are TGTGCCAGCAGCTGGGGGACTAGCCCGGGCAATGAGCAGTTCTTC. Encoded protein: CASSWGTSPGNEQFF. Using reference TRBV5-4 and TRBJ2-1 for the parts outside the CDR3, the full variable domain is ETGVTQSPTHLIKTRGQQVTLRCSSQSGHNTVSWYQQALGQGPQFIFQYYREEENGRGNFPPRFSGLQFPNYSSELNVNALELDDSALYLCASSWGTSPGNEQFFGPGTRLTVL.